These 19 T cell receptor beta chains came from one sample sequenced in a study of T cell responses to AZD1222 COVID-19 vaccine. The assay was immunoSEQ multiplex PCR, and TCRdb's table has in-frame clones only and misses some. The sample has more than 95,000 clones; approximately 92% are singletons. The sample consisted of peripheral blood, taken 28 days after the second AZD1222 dose. These TCRs come from an adult who received the AZD1222 COVID-19 vaccine.

This clone came up once. CDR3 in amino acids: CASSRDRGKNEQYF. DNA for the CDR3: TGTGCCAGCTCCCGGGACAGGGGAAAGAACGAGCAGTACTTC. The V gene is TRBV18, the J gene TRBJ2-7; 10 nucleotides line up with TRBD1. The CDR3 loop spans 14 amino acids. CDR1 KGHSH and CDR2 LQKENI come from the germline V gene. The junction had 7 bases not matched to a gene; V was cut back by 6 bases and J by 5 bases.

This clone was observed a handful of times. CDR3 coding DNA: TGTGCCAGCACTTCAAAGGGGACAGGGATCTACAATGAGCAGTTCTTC. Protein: CASTSKGTGIYNEQFF. This chain uses TRBV28 with TRBJ2-1; 9 bases line up with TRBD1. The CDR3 runs to 16 residues. The V segment lost 7 bases and the J segment 3 bases; nucleotides outside the gene matches: 10. The germline V gene has CDR1 MDHEN and CDR2 SYDVKM.

V and J are TRBV3-1 (or the pseudogene TRBV3-2) and TRBJ1-6; 7 bases are a match to TRBD1. CDR3 size: 17 residues. V shed 3 bases, J shed 7 bases, and the junction held 12 bases outside the gene matches. The V gene's germline CDR1 is LGHDT and CDR2 YNNKEL (reference sequence). The CDR3 spells CASSHGSGQRGNSPLHF. The DNA of the CDR3 is TGTGCCAGCAGCCACGGTTCGGGACAGCGCGGGAATTCACCCCTCCACTTT.

This clone was observed a single time. The rearrangement links TRBV18 to TRBJ1-2; 10 bases line up with TRBD1. Germline CDR1 and CDR2: KGHSH and LQKENI. After removal of 5 bases from V and 0 bases from J, the junction contained 3 bases not matched to a gene. There are 15 residues in the CDR3. The CDR3 coding sequence is TGTGCCAGCTCATCCGGGACAGGGGCTAACTATGGCTACACCTTC. It is translated as CASSSGTGANYGYTF.

V is TRBV30 and J is TRBJ2-1; D gene uncertain. Deletions cut 2 bases from V and 8 bases from J, with 16 bases between. The CDR3 sequence is 14 residues long. Per germline, CDR1 GTSNPN and CDR2 SVGIG (reference sequence). CDR3 nucleotides: TGTGCCTGGAGTCCGGTAGCTGGTAACGATGAGCAGTTCTTC. Translating gives CAWSPVAGNDEQFF.

This clone came up once. The V call is TRBV18, the J call TRBJ2-7; possible D gene TRBD1, 7 bases. V lost 2 bases, J lost 0 bases, and 11 bases lay in between. This CDR3 spans 15 amino acids. Germline V gene sequence: CDR1 KGHSH, CDR2 LQKENI. The DNA for the CDR3 is TGTGCCAGCTCACCAGGGACAGCGGGCTCCTACGAGCAGTACTTC. Its translation: CASSPGTAGSYEQYF.

The sample holds one count of this clone. V gene TRBV9 combines with J gene TRBJ2-3; TRBD2 matches at 8 bases. CDR1 is SGDLS and CDR2 is YYNGEE in the germline V gene. The CDR3 is 17 residues long. Losses at the gene ends were 3 bases for V and 2 bases for J; bases not matched to a gene: 11. The CDR3 sequence: CASSAGLADITTDTQYF. The DNA of the CDR3 is TGTGCCAGCAGCGCCGGACTAGCAGATATTACCACAGATACGCAGTATTTT.

J is TRBJ2-3 and V is TRBV19; TRBD2 is a possible D gene (7 bases). V shed 3 bases and J shed 0 bases, with 19 bases lying between them. This CDR3 is built from 18 residues. Looked up from germline, CDR1 is LNHDA and CDR2 is SQIVND (reference sequence). In DNA form, the CDR3 reads TGTGCCAGTAGTATCCGGGGGGCGATATCTATTAGCACAGATACGCAGTATTTT. Amino acids: CASSIRGAISISTDTQYF.

This chain joins TRBV7-2 and TRBJ2-3; 9 positions agree with TRBD2. The CDR3 runs to 15 residues. The germline V gene encodes CDR1 SGHTA and CDR2 FQGNSA. With 5 bases clipped from V and 4 bases from J, the junction kept 7 bases outside the gene matches. In DNA form, the CDR3 reads TGTGCCAGCAGCCAACTAGCGGGCCTGGCAGATACGCAGTATTTT. This gives the protein CASSQLAGLADTQYF.

The rearrangement uses TRBV7-9 and TRBJ2-7; D uncertain. Trimming took 6 bases from V and 7 from J, leaving 16 bases between them. From germline, CDR1 is SEHNR and CDR2 FQNEAQ (reference sequence). The CDR3 has 13 residues. The CDR3 loop is CASRPDGSAEQYF. The CDR3 region has the DNA TGTGCCAGCAGGCCAGACGGGTCTGCGGAGCAGTACTTC.

The rearrangement joins TRBV27 to TRBJ2-1; 8 bases are shared with TRBD1. J was trimmed by 7 bases and V by 6 bases; bases with no gene match: 8. Germline loops: CDR1 MNHEY, CDR2 SMNVEV (reference sequence). The CDR3 is made up of 14 amino acids. The CDR3 here is CASSRGPPGNEQFF. The DNA of the CDR3 is TGTGCCAGCAGCAGGGGGCCACCTGGGAATGAGCAGTTCTTC.

DNA of the CDR3: TGCGCCAGCAGCTTGCAGGGGAGTGCGGCCTACGAGCAGTACTTC. It translates to CASSLQGSAAYEQYF. The chain recombines TRBV5-1 with TRBJ2-7, with a weak D call TRBD1 (6 bases). Germline V lookup: CDR1 SGHRS, CDR2 YFSETQ. The CDR3 runs to 15 residues. Between the trimmed V and J ends, which lost 1 base and 2 bases, there was a span of 13 bases.

This chain joins TRBV7-8 and TRBJ1-3; D is unclear. With 5 bases removed from V and 0 bases from J, the gap between germline ends came to 17 bases. The germline CDR1 and CDR2 sequences are SGHVS and FQNEAQ. This CDR3 contains 17 residues. The CDR3 is CASSATLPGSSGNTIYF. The CDR3 region has the DNA TGTGCCAGCAGCGCGACCCTACCTGGCAGCTCTGGAAACACCATATATTTT.

This sequence joins TRBV5-1 and TRBJ2-3, with 10 nucleotides matching TRBD2. Germline-derived CDR1 and CDR2 are SGHRS and YFSETQ. Trimming removed 3 bases from V and 6 bases from J; junction bases left unmatched: 7. The CDR3 extends over 15 amino acids. The chain's CDR3 is CASSSSTSGWDTQYF. For the CDR3, the DNA is TGCGCCAGCAGCTCTTCGACTAGCGGGTGGGATACGCAGTATTTT.

V is TRBV7-6 and J is TRBJ2-1, with a weak D call TRBD2 (5 bases). The V end was cut by 8 bases, the J end by 5 bases, with 7 bases between. This CDR3 spans 11 amino acids. The germline V gene encodes CDR1 SGHVS and CDR2 FNYEAQ. CDR3 in amino acids: CASGSHNEQFF. In nucleotides, the CDR3 is TGTGCCAGCGGGAGCCACAATGAGCAGTTCTTC.

This chain links TRBV30 with TRBJ1-6; a possible D gene is TRBD1 (6 bases). The germline V gene has CDR1 GTSNPN and CDR2 SVGIG (reference sequence). This CDR3 is 13 amino acids long. V lost 3 bases and J 7 bases, leaving 10 bases between the germline ends. The CDR3, as DNA: TGTGCCTGGAGCGACAGGTCGAATTCACCCCTCCACTTT. Translating gives CAWSDRSNSPLHF.

CDR3 amino acids: CASSVDRVPQSEQFF. In DNA, the CDR3 is TGTGCCAGCAGCGTAGACCGGGTGCCCCAGAGTGAGCAGTTCTTC. The rearrangement joins TRBV9 to TRBJ2-1; D unclear. The CDR3 runs to 15 residues. The V and J ends lost 0 bases and 9 bases respectively, with 16 bases between them. From germline, CDR1 is SGDLS and CDR2 YYNGEE.

This clone came up once. The gene calls are TRBV30 and TRBJ1-5; no clear D. Germline V gene sequence: CDR1 GTSNPN, CDR2 SVGIG (reference sequence). V was cut by 0 bases and J by 1 base, with 13 bases left in between. The CDR3 has 16 amino acids. Here the CDR3 DNA reads TGTGCCTGGAGTGTAAAAGGACGGGGAAGCAATCAGCCCCAGCATTTT. As protein: CAWSVKGRGSNQPQHF.

This chain uses TRBV7-9 with TRBJ2-7; TRBD2 agrees at 10 bases. Germline CDR1 is SEHNR and CDR2 is FQNEAQ (reference sequence). The CDR3 is 14 amino acids. J was trimmed by 6 bases and V by 5 bases; bases with no gene match: 7. CDR3 loop: CASSRLAGPGEQYF. The CDR3, as DNA: TGTGCCAGCAGCAGACTAGCGGGCCCCGGCGAGCAGTACTTC.